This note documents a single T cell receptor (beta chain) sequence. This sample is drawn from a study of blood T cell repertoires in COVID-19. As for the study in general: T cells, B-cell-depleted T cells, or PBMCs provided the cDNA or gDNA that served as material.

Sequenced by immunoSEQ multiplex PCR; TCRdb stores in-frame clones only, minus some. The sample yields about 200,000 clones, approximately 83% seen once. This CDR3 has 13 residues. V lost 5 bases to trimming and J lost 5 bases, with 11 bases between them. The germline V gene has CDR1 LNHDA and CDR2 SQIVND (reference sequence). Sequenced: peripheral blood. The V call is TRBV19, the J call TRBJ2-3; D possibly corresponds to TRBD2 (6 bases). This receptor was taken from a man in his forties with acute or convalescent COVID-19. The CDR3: CASSASVRDTQYF. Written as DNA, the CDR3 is TGTGCCAGTAGTGCTAGCGTGAGAGATACGCAGTATTTT.